This TCR beta chain was retrieved from a study of CD8 T cells in Susac syndrome. CD8+ and CD4+ T cells from blood underwent TCR beta sequencing. TEMRA cells were FACS-enriched and CD8+ and CD4+ T cells negatively isolated. Reverse transcription of roughly 0.5 to 1 ug RNA was performed with random hexamers. The TCR beta CDR3 was amplified by immunoSEQ multiplex PCR across 54 Vbeta, 13 Jbeta. MiXCR, applied by TCRdb to the immunoSEQ multiplex PCR reads, yields one record per CDR3 protein. Of 150,000 to 200,000 distinct CDR3 sequences in the sample, around 94% were seen once. V shed 0 bases and J shed 4 bases, with 20 bases lying between them. The CDR3 has 18 amino acids. CDR1 and CDR2 from the germline V gene are SGDLS and YYNGEE.

The rearrangement joins TRBV9 to TRBJ2-1, with D maybe TRBD2 (6 bases). Specimen: CD4+ T cells from PBMCs. The clonotype originates from a human donor in good health. This chain's CDR3 is CASSVAVGRDPVYNEQFF. CDR3 DNA sequence: TGTGCCAGCAGCGTAGCGGTTGGGCGGGACCCGGTTTACAATGAGCAGTTCTTC.